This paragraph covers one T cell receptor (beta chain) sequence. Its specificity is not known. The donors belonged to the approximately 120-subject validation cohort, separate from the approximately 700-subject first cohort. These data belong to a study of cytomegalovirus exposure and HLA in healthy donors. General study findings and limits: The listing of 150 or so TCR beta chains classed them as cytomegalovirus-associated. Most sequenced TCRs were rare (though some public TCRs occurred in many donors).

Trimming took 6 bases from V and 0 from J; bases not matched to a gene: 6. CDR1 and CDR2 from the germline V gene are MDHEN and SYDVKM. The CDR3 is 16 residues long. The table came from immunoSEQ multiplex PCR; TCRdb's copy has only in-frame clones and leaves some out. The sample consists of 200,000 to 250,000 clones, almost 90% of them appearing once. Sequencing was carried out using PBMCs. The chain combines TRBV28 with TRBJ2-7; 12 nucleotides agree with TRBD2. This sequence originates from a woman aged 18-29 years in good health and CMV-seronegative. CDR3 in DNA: TGTGCCAGCAGCGGACTAGCGGGATCCCCCTCCTACGAGCAGTACTTC. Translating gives CASSGLAGSPSYEQYF.